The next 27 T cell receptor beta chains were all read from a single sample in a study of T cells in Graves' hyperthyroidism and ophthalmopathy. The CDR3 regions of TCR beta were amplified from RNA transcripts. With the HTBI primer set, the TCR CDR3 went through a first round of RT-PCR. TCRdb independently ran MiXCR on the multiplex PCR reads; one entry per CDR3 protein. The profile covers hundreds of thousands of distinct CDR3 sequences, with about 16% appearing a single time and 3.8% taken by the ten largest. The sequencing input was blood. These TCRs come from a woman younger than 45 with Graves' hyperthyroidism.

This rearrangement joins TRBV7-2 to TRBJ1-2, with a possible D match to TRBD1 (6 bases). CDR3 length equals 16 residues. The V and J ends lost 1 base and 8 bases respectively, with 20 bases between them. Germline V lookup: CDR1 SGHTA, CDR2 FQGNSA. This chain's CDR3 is CASSLVSWQGTDGYTF. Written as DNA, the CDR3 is TGTGCCAGCAGCTTAGTATCTTGGCAGGGGACTGACGGCTACACCTTC.

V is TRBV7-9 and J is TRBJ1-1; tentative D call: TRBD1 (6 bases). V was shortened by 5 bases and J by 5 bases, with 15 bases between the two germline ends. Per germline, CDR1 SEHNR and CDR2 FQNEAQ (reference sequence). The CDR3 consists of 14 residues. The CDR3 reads CASSATTGLTEAFF. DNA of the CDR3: TGTGCCAGCAGCGCAACCACAGGGCTTACTGAAGCTTTCTTT.

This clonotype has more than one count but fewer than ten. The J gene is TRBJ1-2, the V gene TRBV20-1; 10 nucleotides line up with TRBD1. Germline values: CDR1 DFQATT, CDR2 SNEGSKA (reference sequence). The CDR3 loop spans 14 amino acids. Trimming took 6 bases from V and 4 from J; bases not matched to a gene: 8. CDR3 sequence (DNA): TGCAGTGCCCGTTCCGACAGGGGGCCCTATGGCTACACCTTC. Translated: CSARSDRGPYGYTF.

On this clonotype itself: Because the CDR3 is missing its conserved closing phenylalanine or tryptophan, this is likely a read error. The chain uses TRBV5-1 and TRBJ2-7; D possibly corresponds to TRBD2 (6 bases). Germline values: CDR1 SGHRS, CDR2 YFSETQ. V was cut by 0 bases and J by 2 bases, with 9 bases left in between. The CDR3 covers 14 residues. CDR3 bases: TGCGCCAGCAGCTTGGCCGCGGGACCCTACGAGCAGTACTAC. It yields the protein CASSLAAGPYEQYY.

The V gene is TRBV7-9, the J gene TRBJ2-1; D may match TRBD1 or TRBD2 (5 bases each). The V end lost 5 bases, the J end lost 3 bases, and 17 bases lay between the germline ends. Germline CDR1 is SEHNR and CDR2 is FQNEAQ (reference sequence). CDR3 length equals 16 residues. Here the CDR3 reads CASSPWTAQGYNEQFF. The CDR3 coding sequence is TGTGCCAGCAGCCCTTGGACTGCCCAGGGCTACAATGAGCAGTTCTTC.

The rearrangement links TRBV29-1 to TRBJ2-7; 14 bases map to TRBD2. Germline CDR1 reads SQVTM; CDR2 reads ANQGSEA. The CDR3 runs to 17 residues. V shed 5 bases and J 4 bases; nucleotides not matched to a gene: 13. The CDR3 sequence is CSVLSTSGRASVYEQYF. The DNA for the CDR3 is TGCAGCGTTCTTTCGACTAGCGGGAGGGCTTCGGTGTACGAGCAGTACTTC.

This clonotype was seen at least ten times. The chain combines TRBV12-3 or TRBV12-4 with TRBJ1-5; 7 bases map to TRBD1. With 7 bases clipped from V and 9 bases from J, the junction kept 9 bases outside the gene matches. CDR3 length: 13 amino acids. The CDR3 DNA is TGTGCCAGCACCAAGGACAGGTTTGGGCCCCAGCATTTT. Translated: CASTKDRFGPQHF.

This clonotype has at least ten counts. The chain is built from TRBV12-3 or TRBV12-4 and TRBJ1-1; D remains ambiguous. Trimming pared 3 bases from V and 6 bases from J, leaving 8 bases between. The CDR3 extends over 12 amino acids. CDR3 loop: CASSFRRSEAFF. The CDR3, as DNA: TGTGCCAGCAGTTTCCGGAGGTCTGAAGCTTTCTTT.

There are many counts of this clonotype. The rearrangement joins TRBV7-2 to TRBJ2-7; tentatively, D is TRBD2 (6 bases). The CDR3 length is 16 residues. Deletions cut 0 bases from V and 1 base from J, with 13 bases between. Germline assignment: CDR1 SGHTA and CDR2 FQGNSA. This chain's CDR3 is CASSLAAGSRSYEQYF. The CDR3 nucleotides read TGTGCCAGCAGCTTAGCGGCGGGGAGTAGATCCTACGAGCAGTACTTC.

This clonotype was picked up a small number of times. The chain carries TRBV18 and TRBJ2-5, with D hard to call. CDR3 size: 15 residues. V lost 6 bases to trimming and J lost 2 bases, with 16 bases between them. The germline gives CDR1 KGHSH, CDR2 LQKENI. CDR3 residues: CASSPGRVEQETQYF. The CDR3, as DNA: TGTGCCAGCTCCCCAGGAAGGGTCGAGCAAGAGACCCAGTACTTC.

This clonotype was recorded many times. The CDR3 sequence is CASRLGATEAFF. CDR3 coding DNA: TGTGCCAGCCGTTTGGGGGCCACTGAAGCTTTCTTT. The chain recombines TRBV7-9 with TRBJ1-1, with a possible D match to TRBD1 (6 bases). Per the germline V gene, CDR1 is SEHNR and CDR2 is FQNEAQ (reference sequence). The CDR3 extends over 12 amino acids. The V gene lost 8 bases and the J gene lost 4 bases, with 11 bases spanning the gap.

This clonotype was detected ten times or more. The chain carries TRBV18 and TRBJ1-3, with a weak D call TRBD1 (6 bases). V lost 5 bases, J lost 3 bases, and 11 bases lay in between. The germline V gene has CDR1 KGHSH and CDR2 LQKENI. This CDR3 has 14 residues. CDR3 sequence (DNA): TGTGCCAGCTCATCACAGGGAAATGGAAACACCATATATTTT. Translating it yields CASSSQGNGNTIYF.

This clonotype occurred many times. In DNA, the CDR3 is TGTGCCATCAGTGAGACTAGCGAGCGCGATGAGCAGTTCTTC. Its protein is CAISETSERDEQFF. This chain uses TRBV10-3 with TRBJ2-1; 7 nucleotides match TRBD2. The CDR3 consists of 14 residues. Germline V gives CDR1 ENHRY, CDR2 SYGVKD. Trimming cost V 2 bases and J 8 bases; bases outside gene matches: 6.

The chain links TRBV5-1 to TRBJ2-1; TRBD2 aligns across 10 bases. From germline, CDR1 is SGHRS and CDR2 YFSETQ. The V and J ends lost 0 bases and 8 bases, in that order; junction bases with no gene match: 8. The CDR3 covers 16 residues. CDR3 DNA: TGCGCCAGCAGCTTGGATCCCCTAGCGGGAGAGTATGAGCAGTTCTTC. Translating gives CASSLDPLAGEYEQFF.

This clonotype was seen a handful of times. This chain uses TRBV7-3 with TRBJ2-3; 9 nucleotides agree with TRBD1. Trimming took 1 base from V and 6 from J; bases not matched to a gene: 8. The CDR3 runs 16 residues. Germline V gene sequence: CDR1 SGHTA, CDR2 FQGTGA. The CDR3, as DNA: TGTGCCAGCAGCTTAAATACAGGGGGCGTGGGGGATACGCAGTATTTT. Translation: CASSLNTGGVGDTQYF.

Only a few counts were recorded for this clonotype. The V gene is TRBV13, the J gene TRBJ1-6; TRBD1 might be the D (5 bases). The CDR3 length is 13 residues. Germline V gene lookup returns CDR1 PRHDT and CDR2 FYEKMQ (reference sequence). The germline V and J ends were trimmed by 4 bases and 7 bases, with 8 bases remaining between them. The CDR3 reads CASSWGTNSPLHF. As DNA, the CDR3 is TGTGCCAGCAGCTGGGGGACCAATTCACCCCTCCACTTT.

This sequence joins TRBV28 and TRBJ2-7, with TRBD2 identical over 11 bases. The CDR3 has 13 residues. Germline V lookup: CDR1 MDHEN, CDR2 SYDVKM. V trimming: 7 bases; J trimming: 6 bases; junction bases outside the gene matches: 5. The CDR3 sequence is CASKTSGKGEQYF. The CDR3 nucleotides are TGTGCCAGCAAGACTAGCGGGAAAGGCGAGCAGTACTTC.

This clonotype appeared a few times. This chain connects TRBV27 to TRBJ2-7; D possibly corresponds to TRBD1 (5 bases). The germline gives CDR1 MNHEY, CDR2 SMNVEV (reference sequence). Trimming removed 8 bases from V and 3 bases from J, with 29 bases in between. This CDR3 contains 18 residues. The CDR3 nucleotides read TGTGCCAGCTCCACGGCCTCTCGATCAGGGCGACAACTCTACGAGCAGTACTTC. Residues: CASSTASRSGRQLYEQYF.

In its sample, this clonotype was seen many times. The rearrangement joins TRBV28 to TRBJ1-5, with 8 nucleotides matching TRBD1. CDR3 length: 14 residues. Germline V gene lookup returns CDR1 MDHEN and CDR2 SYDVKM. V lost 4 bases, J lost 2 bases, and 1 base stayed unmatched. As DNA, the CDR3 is TGTGCCAGCAGTTCGACAGGGGGCAATCAGCCCCAGCATTTT. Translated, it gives CASSSTGGNQPQHF.

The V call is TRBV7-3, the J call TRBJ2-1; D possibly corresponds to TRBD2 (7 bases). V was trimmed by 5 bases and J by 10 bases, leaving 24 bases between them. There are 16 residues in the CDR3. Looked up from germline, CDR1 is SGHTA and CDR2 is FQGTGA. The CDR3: CASSQSGGAGHGEQFF. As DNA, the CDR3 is TGTGCCAGCAGCCAATCTGGGGGGGCAGGCCATGGGGAGCAGTTCTTC.

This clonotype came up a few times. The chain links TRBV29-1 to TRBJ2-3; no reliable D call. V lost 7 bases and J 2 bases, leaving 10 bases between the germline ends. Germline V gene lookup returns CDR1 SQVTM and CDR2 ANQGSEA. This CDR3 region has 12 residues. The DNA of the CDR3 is TGCAGCGCATCTGGTGACACAGATACGCAGTATTTT. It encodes CSASGDTDTQYF.

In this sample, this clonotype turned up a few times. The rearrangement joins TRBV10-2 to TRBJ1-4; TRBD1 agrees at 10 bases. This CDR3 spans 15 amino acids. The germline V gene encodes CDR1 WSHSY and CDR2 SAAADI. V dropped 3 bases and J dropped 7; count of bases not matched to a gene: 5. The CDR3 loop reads CASSDGTGEIEKLFF. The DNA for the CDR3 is TGCGCCAGCAGTGATGGGACAGGGGAGATTGAAAAACTGTTTTTT.

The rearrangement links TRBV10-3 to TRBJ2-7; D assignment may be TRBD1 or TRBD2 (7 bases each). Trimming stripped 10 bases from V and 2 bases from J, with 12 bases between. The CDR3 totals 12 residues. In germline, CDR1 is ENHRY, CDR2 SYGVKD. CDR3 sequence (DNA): TGTGCCACCTCAGGGGGGGCCTACGAGCAGTACTTC. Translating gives CATSGGAYEQYF.

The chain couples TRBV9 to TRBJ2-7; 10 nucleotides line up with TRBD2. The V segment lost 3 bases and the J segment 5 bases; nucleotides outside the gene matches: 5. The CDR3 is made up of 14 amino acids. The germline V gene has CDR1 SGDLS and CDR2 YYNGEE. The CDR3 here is CASSEASGSNEQYF. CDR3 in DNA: TGTGCCAGCAGCGAGGCTAGCGGGAGTAACGAGCAGTACTTC.

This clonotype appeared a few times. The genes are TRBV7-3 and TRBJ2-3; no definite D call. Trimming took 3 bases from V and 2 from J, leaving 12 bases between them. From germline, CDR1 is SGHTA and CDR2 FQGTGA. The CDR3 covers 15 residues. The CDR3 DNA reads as TGTGCCAGCAGCTTCTCGGCGGAAATCACAGATACGCAGTATTTT. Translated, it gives CASSFSAEITDTQYF.

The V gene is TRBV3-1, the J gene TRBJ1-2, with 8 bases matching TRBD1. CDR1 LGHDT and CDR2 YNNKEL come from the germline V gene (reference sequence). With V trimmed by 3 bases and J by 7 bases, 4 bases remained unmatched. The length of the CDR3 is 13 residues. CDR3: CASSQWTGSGYTF. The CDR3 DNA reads TGTGCCAGCAGCCAGTGGACAGGGAGTGGCTACACCTTC. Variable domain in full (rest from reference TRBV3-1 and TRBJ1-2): DTAVSQTPKYLVTQMGNDKSIKCEQNLGHDTMYWYKQDSKKFLKIMFSYNNKELIINETVPNRFSPKSPDKAHLNLHINSLELGDSAVYFCASSQWTGSGYTFGSGTRLTVV.

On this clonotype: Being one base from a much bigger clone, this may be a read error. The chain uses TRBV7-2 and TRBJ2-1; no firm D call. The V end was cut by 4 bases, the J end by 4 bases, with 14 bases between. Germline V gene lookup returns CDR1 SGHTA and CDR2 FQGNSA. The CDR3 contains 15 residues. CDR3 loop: CASSSLPNGYNEQFF. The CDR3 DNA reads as TGTGCCAGCAGCTCACTACCAAATGGTTACAATGAGCAGTTCTTC.